This is a list of T cell receptor beta chains from one sample in a study of monozygotic twins with inflammatory bowel disease. TCRdb reanalyzed the 5' RACE reads, giving one entry per CDR3 protein sequence and no DNA. The ten most abundant clones cover 2.5% to 3% of a sample with a few hundred thousand distinct CDR3 sequences. Sequenced: blood. All receptors derive from a human donor with ulcerative colitis or Crohn's disease, or a healthy co-twin of an affected twin (not recorded which). CDR3s include the opening cysteine and the closing phenylalanine or tryptophan.

j_gene	len	v_gene	CDR3aa
TRBJ1-2	15	TRBV4-1	CATSPPGPTNYGYTF
TRBJ2-7	14	TRBV12-3/TRBV12-4	CASRSGWRGGEQYF
TRBJ1-6	13	TRBV12-3/TRBV12-4	CASSQQGWSPLHF
TRBJ1-1	15	TRBV19	CASSIGRGTPREAFF
TRBJ2-2	15	TRBV7-2	CASSRTSGNTGELFF
TRBJ2-7	14	TRBV9	CASSPTGQNYEQYF
TRBJ1-2	15	TRBV7-2	CASSLDGGQGAGGTF
TRBJ2-3	16	TRBV5-6	CASSLGGQTSTDTQYF
TRBJ1-1	15	TRBV18	CASSPTEAANTEAFF
TRBJ2-2	17	TRBV9	CASSNTQDRANTGELFF
TRBJ2-3	13	TRBV12-3/TRBV12-4	CASSYSDAYTQYF
TRBJ2-4	18	TRBV4-3	CASSQASGGALAKNIQYF
TRBJ2-5	15	TRBV4-3	CASSQILAGQETQYF
TRBJ2-3	14	TRBV20-1	CSATTGRVTDTQYF
TRBJ1-2	12	TRBV20-1	CSARTSNYGYTF
TRBJ2-5	14	TRBV20-1	CSASAGGAKETQYF
TRBJ2-7	13	TRBV6-5	CASRLGGVYEQYF
TRBJ2-5	14	TRBV7-2	CASSLGTSGGAQYF
TRBJ2-7	14	TRBV18	CASSPRTGGYEQYF
TRBJ1-5	16	TRBV5-1	CASSFVQGVRNQPQHF
TRBJ2-2	18	TRBV5-1	CASSLLVYGDTDTGELFF
TRBJ1-2	12	TRBV29-1	CSVGTGGYGYTF
TRBJ2-3	15	TRBV20-1	CSATSPGSGTDTQYF
TRBJ1-1	13	TRBV11-2	CASSLSFNTEAFF
TRBJ2-3	16	TRBV10-3	CAISAYQTSRADTQYF
TRBJ2-1	12	TRBV30	CAWSVDGGEQFF
TRBJ2-3	13	TRBV27	CASSGGAGDTQYF
TRBJ1-4	14	TRBV12-3/TRBV12-4	CASSHRVTNEKLFF
TRBJ1-6	16	TRBV5-4	CASSSTGGVLGSPLHF
TRBJ2-5	14	TRBV3-1	CASSQDTQGRTQYF
TRBJ2-4	15	TRBV5-4	CASSLAGLVENIQYF
TRBJ2-1	15	TRBV6-1	CASSVKDRSYNEQFF
TRBJ1-1	16	TRBV20-1	CSVQSQGAFEYTEAFF
TRBJ1-2	15	TRBV4-3	CASSHYRGESYGYTF
TRBJ1-1	15	TRBV7-3	CASSSIGPGNTEAFF
TRBJ2-1	17	TRBV7-2	CASSLGLSGGLRNEQFF
TRBJ1-4	16	TRBV15	CATSRDNRGLGEKLFF
TRBJ1-1	16	TRBV20-1	CSAKGGGVDMNTEAFF
TRBJ2-1	13	TRBV7-2	CASSLEREREQFF
TRBJ2-7	15	TRBV24-1	CATSAPGALTYEQYF
TRBJ1-5	12	TRBV20-1	CSARQGGQPQHF
TRBJ2-1	16	TRBV7-2	CASSLVTGASYNEQFF
TRBJ2-7	13	TRBV12-3/TRBV12-4	CASSPDRGYEQYF
TRBJ2-1	15	TRBV5-4	CASSSGESSYNEQFF
TRBJ2-7	14	TRBV20-1	CSARDKGRGYEQYF
TRBJ2-3	14	TRBV11-2	CASSFGPLSDTQYF
TRBJ2-4	12	TRBV20-1	CSAKPGADIQYF
TRBJ2-1	15	TRBV7-9	CASSSNRGLYNEQFF
TRBJ2-3	14	TRBV12-3/TRBV12-4	CASFEGGGADTQYF
TRBJ2-7	15	TRBV5-1	CASSSTGTGLREQYF
TRBJ1-1	15	TRBV12-3/TRBV12-4	CASTYLGTVNTEAFF
TRBJ2-3	15	TRBV20-1	CSALGLAGGPDTQYF
TRBJ1-1	18	TRBV11-2	CASSPRDRGRRYGTEAFF